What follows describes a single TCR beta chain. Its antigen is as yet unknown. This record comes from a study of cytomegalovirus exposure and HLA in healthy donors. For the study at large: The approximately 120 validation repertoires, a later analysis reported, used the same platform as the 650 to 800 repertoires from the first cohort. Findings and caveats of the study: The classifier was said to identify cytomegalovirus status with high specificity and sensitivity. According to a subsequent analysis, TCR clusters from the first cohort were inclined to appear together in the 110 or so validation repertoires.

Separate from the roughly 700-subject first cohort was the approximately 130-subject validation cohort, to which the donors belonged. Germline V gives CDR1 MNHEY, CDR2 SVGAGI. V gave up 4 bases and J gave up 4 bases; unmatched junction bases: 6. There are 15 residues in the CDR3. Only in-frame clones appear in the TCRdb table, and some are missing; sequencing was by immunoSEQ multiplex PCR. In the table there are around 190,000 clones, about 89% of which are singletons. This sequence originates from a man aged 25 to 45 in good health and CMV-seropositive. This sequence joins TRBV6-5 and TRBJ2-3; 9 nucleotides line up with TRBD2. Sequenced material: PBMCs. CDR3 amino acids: CASSSGASGADTQYF. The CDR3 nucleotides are TGTGCCAGCAGTTCCGGGGCTAGCGGGGCAGATACGCAGTATTTT.